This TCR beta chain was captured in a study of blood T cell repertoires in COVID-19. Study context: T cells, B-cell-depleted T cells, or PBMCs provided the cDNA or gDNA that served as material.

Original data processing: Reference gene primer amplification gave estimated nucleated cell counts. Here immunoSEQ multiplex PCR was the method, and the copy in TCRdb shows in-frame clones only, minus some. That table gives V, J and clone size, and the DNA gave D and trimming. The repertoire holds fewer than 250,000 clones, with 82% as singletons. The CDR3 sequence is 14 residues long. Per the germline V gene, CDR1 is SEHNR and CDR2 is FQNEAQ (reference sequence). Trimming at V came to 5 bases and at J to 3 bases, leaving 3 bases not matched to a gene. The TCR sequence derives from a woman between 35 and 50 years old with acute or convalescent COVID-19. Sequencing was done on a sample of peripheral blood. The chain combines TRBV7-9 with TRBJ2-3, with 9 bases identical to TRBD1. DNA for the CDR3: TGTGCCAGCAGCCGACAGGGGGTTACAGATACGCAGTATTTT. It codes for CASSRQGVTDTQYF.